This entry concerns a single T cell receptor (beta chain). The specificity of this receptor is unknown. Base-call qualities are not available, and no considerably larger clone is one nucleotide away. The receptor library was made with the immunoSEQ multiplex PCR assay. The multiplex PCR relied on a mix of 60 forward primers for TCR Vbeta segments and 13 reverse primers for TCR Jbeta segments. The CDR3 region of rearranged TCR beta genes was amplified from genomic DNA with a multiplex PCR assay. The amplified TCR beta libraries were sequenced on the Illumina HiSeq System as 87-base-pair reads. As for the authors' bioinformatics: In a later analysis, 80 million or so unique TCR beta chains were counted across the roughly 610 repertoires, and roughly 9.9 million of these chains were shared by at least two donors. Raw reads were error-corrected and collapsed into unique sequences with a nearest-neighbor algorithm that merged closely related sequences to remove PCR and sequencing errors. CDR3 sequences were aligned to IMGT reference sequences to assign V, D and J gene segments. For a sequence to be retained, at least a six-nucleotide match to both a V gene segment and a J gene segment was required. Rearrangements were classified as productive when the CDR3 lacked stop codons and remained in frame with V and J, and all other rearrangements were classified as non-productive. CDR3 was defined according to IMGT convention as the region running from the second conserved V-encoded cysteine to the conserved J-encoded phenylalanine. Sequences without an unambiguous match to a single V gene segment were excluded from the earlier analysis of 450 to 750 of the donors. In an earlier analysis of roughly 600 of the donors, a V segment was called functional when productive rearrangements were above 56.7%, and segregating when the standard deviation between donors exceeded 5%. A statistical classification framework was built to diagnose cytomegalovirus status from the catalog of TCR beta chain sequences. In a later analysis, V and J genes were assigned by comparing TCR nucleotide sequences against IMGT/GENE-DB human TR gene sequences. In a later analysis, CDR3 sequences and most-parsimonious VDJ recombination scenarios were assigned using the TCRdist pipeline. A later analysis defined each TCR beta chain by its CDR3 amino acid sequence plus V-gene family, and excluded reads lacking a unique V-gene family. A later analysis removed several hundred highly shared, low-generation-probability nucleotide sequences to deal with suspected cross-contamination and a sequencing artifact. A later analysis calculated a clonal expansion index for each public chain from normalized within-repertoire ranks of inferred template counts. A later analysis computed generation probabilities with a VDJ recombination model fitted to out-of-frame rearrangements, and checked the results against IGoR. In a later analysis, hypergeometric tests were used to score TCR-TCR, TCR-HLA and TCR-CMV co-occurrence, with a repertoire-size bias correction applied to TCR pairs. To estimate false discovery rates, a later analysis permuted the HLA or CMV assignments 20 times. In a later analysis, co-occurring TCRs were grouped using DBSCAN, with TCRdist sequence similarity added in when clustering inside HLA-allele-positive subsets. Repertoires with fewer than 30,000 or more than 120,000 public chains were left out of co-occurrence clustering, as were about 5 repertoires with anomalous nucleotide sharing. TCRdb stores this immuneACCESS table with in-frame sequences only. Part of the clones is absent; in the studies checked, under half of the shortfall reflects unresolved V genes, and no reason is known for the rest. V and J calls and clone size follow that table, whereas D and trimming were derived from the DNA. This sample holds more than 150,000 clones; roughly 87% were observed only once. Less than 0.3% of the sample lies in the top ten.

This entry comes from a study of cytomegalovirus exposure and HLA in healthy donors (dated by TCRdb to the late 2010s). Background for the entire study: An earlier analysis of 587 of the donors reported 276 Gb of sequence data and approximately 120 million unique TCR beta sequences obtained from some 170 million T cells. Rather than drawing on any new phenotypic data, the later analysis identified candidate immune exposures from TCR beta sequences and the way those sequences occurred across donors. The number of donors typed differed by locus, with roughly 629-640 for A, B, C, DRB1 and DQB1, around 500 for DQA1, over 600 for DPA1, and over 400 for DPB1. A separate validation cohort of roughly 110 different subjects was used in addition to the roughly 640-subject first cohort. Of the 300 to 450 genotyped donors, approximately 80% fell in the genetic ancestry cluster associated with self-reported Caucasian donors. An earlier analysis of 587 of the donors applied high-throughput TCR beta sequencing to assess whether each TCR beta V gene segment acted as functional or pseudogenic. The study combined high-throughput TCR immunosequencing, statistical association of individual TCRs with disease status, and machine learning to predict cytomegalovirus infection status. Class I and class II HLA loci were covered by the typing at four-digit resolution. In a later analysis, previously published TCR beta repertoires from about 640 donors were re-analyzed and high-resolution HLA genotyping was added so that TCR occurrence patterns could be studied. Every repertoire in the discovery cohort had been generated on one and the same sequencing platform. About five DR-DQ haplotypes were handled as single units for association and clustering, since linkage in the cohort was strong. Donor age, sex, ethnicity and CMV serostatus were compiled together with the repertoire data. Across some 400 genotyped donors of the cohort, an average of approximately 200,000 unique TCR beta nucleotide sequences per donor were sequenced, and around 19% of those sequences were non-productive. Using immunosequencing, the study profiled T cell repertoires from 500 to 800 subjects and related those repertoires to cytomegalovirus serostatus. Genome-wide SNP genotypes for about 55% of the roughly 670 donors were used in a later genetic analysis, which treated that subset as a discovery cohort. Around 330 gigabases of sequencing data and 70 million to 95 million unique TCR sequences made up an early release that covered approximately 650 HLA-typed donors. The study was designed to test whether signatures of past pathogen exposure could be identified by cataloging public T cell receptors. The investigation overall reported the following: Because counts were too low, roughly 17 rarely observed V segments, including chromosome 9 orphons, were left out of the earlier analysis of 500 to 650 of the donors. In vitro tests confirmed that a few of the cytomegalovirus-associated TCR beta chains recognize cytomegalovirus antigens. Cytomegalovirus status was reported to be diagnosed by the classifier with high specificity and sensitivity in both the original and validation cohorts. Most TCR sequences were observed very rarely across donors, whereas some public TCRs were present in many individuals. In a later analysis, several top co-occurrence clusters were reported to appear linked to parvovirus B19, influenza, CMV and Epstein-Barr virus. It was suggested by the authors that the approach could potentially be generalized to other disease states and immunological phenotypes. The cohort was sequenced for TCR beta chains only, and without alpha or paired-chain data the features that could be detected were limited. Some IMGT-functional V segments, including TRBV6-2 and TRBV6-3, could not be distinguished by the 87-base-pair reads and were therefore excluded. According to a later analysis, TCR association rates differed among HLA loci, with DRB1 alleles showing the most associated TCRs and HLA-C alleles showing the fewest. In the study, roughly 160 TCR beta chains were listed as associated with cytomegalovirus. A cluster of highly shared sequence variants was judged likely to represent a technical artifact of the sequencing pipeline. The only immune exposure information available for the cohort was CMV serostatus. Correlated functional status among segregating V segments might reflect linkage disequilibrium, but an unknown experimental factor could not be ruled out. V-gene and J-gene trimming of TCR beta chains was associated with a missense DCLRE1C variant in a later genetic analysis, and the association was replicated in an independent cohort. Broadly in line with IMGT annotations, most TCR beta V segments showed up in productive rearrangements about 90% or about 30% of the time in an earlier analysis of several hundred of the donors. In a later analysis, around 15,000 TCR beta sequences were associated with specific HLA alleles at a false discovery rate of 0.05. According to a later genetic analysis, donors in an Asian-associated ancestry cluster had fewer N-insertions in productive TCRs than the roughly 670-donor mean. A further reported finding was that TCR beta sequences accurately predicted the HLA-A and HLA-B alleles for most subjects in the first cohort. In a later analysis, HLA-associated TCR beta chains were found to be more clonally expanded and to have lower generation probabilities than equally common non-associated chains. Presence/absence analyses assumed roughly uniform sequencing depth across donors, an assumption that may not hold. Because HLA typing was missing for some donors at each locus, association tests included only the typed subset. When HLA alleles, especially DR and DQ, strongly co-occurred, TCR associations were difficult to assign to individual alleles. According to a later analysis, most CMV-associated TCR beta chains appeared to be HLA-restricted, and the HLA associations seemed to be driven largely by CMV exposure.

For CDR1 and CDR2, the germline V gene (reference sequence) lists GTSNPN and SVGIG. The CDR3 goes from the cysteine to the phenylalanine over 13 residues. The retained sequence is limited to the CDR3, 39 bases, with the frame set at the first base. V loses 4 bases of germline sequence and J loses 4 bases, and the interval between the two ends is 11 bases. The cohort comprised some 730 healthy bone marrow donors. All cohort members were sampled while nominally healthy, although unrecorded immune exposures were likely present. The donor tested CMV seronegative and was one of the 352 seronegative cohort members. A peripheral blood sample was provided by each donor, and peripheral blood mononuclear cells were used for TCR beta sequencing. The Qiagen DNeasy Blood Extraction Kit was used to extract genomic DNA from the blood cell samples.

Sequencing input: PBMCs. This receptor was identified in a girl less than two years old in good health and CMV-seronegative. The sequence joins TRBV30 to TRBJ2-1; the D gene is perhaps TRBD2, from 6 matching bases. The CDR3 region: CAWTGSQYNEQFF. The nucleotides are TGTGCCTGGACCGGGAGCCAATACAATGAGCAGTTCTTC.